The 8 T cell receptor beta chains below come from one sample, sequenced in a study of OX40 agonist ivuxolimab in advanced cancers. Measured with immunoSEQ multiplex PCR; TCRdb has only the in-frame clones, and not every one. The sample consists of 90,000 to 120,000 clones, approximately 89% of them appearing once. The sequenced sample was CD4+ or CD8+ T cells sorted from blood, obtained in a trial of the OX40 agonist ivuxolimab. The source is an adult with an advanced solid tumor such as melanoma, head and neck, liver or kidney cancer.

The chain employs TRBV9 and TRBJ2-3; possible D gene TRBD1, 7 bases. Germline assignment: CDR1 SGDLS and CDR2 YYNGEE. Trimming took 0 bases from V and 5 from J, leaving 13 bases between them. The CDR3 spans 15 residues. CDR3 in amino acids: CASSVDGRQGDTQYF. The CDR3 region has the DNA TGTGCCAGCAGCGTAGACGGGAGACAGGGAGATACGCAGTATTTT. Full variable domain (remainder filled in from reference TRBV9 and TRBJ2-3): DSGVTQTPKHLITATGQRVTLRCSPRSGDLSVYWYQQSLDQGLQFLIQYYNGEERAKGNILERFSAQQFPDLHSELNLSSLELGDSALYFCASSVDGRQGDTQYFGPGTRLTVL.

The chain is built from TRBV12-5 and TRBJ2-7, with 10 positions matching TRBD1. Trimming took 2 bases from V and 4 from J; bases not matched to a gene: 5. From germline, CDR1 is LGHNT and CDR2 FRNRAP. The CDR3 is 15 residues long. CDR3 region: CASGLRDRGGYEQYF. Written as DNA, the CDR3 is TGTGCTAGTGGTTTGAGGGACAGGGGTGGGTACGAGCAGTACTTC.

The chain combines TRBV7-9 with TRBJ1-4; D not resolved. Trimming shortened V by 1 base and J by 5 bases, and 11 bases separated the two germline ends. Looked up from germline, CDR1 is SEHNR and CDR2 is FQNEAQ (reference sequence). The CDR3 sequence is 15 residues long. The CDR3 bases are TGTGCCAGCAGCTTAGGGGTTGGAGACAATGAAAAACTGTTTTTT. It yields the protein CASSLGVGDNEKLFF.

CDR3 protein: CAWDRTEETQYF. The DNA for the CDR3 is TGTGCCTGGGACAGGACGGAGGAGACCCAGTACTTC. The chain employs TRBV30 and TRBJ2-5, with D possibly TRBD1 on 6 matching bases. Per germline, CDR1 GTSNPN and CDR2 SVGIG (reference sequence). Trimming pared 5 bases from V and 5 bases from J, leaving 12 bases between. The CDR3 is made up of 12 amino acids.

This chain links TRBV10-2 with TRBJ2-7; D is ambiguous. V shed 7 bases and J shed 3 bases, with 16 bases lying between them. The germline gives CDR1 WSHSY, CDR2 SAAADI. The CDR3 spans 14 residues. The CDR3 DNA is TGCGCCAGCACCGGACCATATGACCTCTACGAGCAGTACTTC. Encoded protein: CASTGPYDLYEQYF.

This chain joins TRBV7-3 and TRBJ2-3, with D hard to call. V was trimmed by 2 bases and J by 6 bases, leaving 9 bases between them. Germline CDR1 reads SGHTA; CDR2 reads FQGTGA. The CDR3 contains 13 residues. The CDR3 spells CASSLRWQDTQYF. The CDR3 coding sequence is TGTGCCAGCAGCTTACGCTGGCAGGATACGCAGTATTTT. The entire variable domain, with the rest obtained from reference TRBV7-3 and TRBJ2-3, is as follows: GAGVSQTPSNKVTEKGKYVELRCDPISGHTALYWYRQSLGQGPEFLIYFQGTGAADDSGLPNDRFFAVRPEGSVSTLKIQRTERGDSAVYLCASSLRWQDTQYFGPGTRLTVL.

The rearrangement links TRBV6-1 to TRBJ2-7; D not certain. Germline CDR1 MNHNS, CDR2 SASEGT. The V and J ends lost 6 bases and 2 bases respectively, with 5 bases between them. The CDR3 loop spans 11 amino acids. The CDR3 bases are TGTGCCAGCAGACTCCCCTACGAGCAGTACTTC. As protein: CASRLPYEQYF.

Turning to this clone: The junction does not match germline at one end; this may be a read error. The chain has TRBV11-2 and TRBJ2-5; D perhaps matches TRBD2 (5 bases). Per the germline V gene, CDR1 is SGHAT and CDR2 is FQNNGV. This CDR3 is built from 13 residues. The CDR3 DNA sequence: TGTGCCAGCAGTTTAGCGAGAGGAGAGACCCAGTACTTC. Protein sequence: CASSLARGETQYF.